The following is a T cell receptor beta chain sequence with its context. Produced via immunoSEQ multiplex PCR; TCRdb's table is partial and in-frame only. This sample has roughly 2.4 million clones; under 97% occur once, and the top ten carry 0.1% to 0.15%. This CDR3 has 14 residues. Germline loops: CDR1 KGHSH, CDR2 LQKENI. The J segment lost 4 bases and the V segment lost 3 bases, leaving 2 bases of the junction unmatched. The data were obtained in a study of shared clonotypes between healthy human individuals. This receptor was identified in a man aged 18 to 30 in good health. The material sequenced was naive CD4+ T cells sorted from blood. Subset denoted: CD45RA+ positively selected. The rearrangement joins TRBV18 to TRBJ1-3; TRBD1 agrees at 8 bases. This CDR3 is CASSPRGPGNTIYF. The CDR3 DNA follows: TGTGCCAGCTCACCCAGGGGGCCGGGAAACACCATATATTTT.